This TCR beta chain originates from a study of OX40 agonist ivuxolimab in advanced cancers. Study-level information: Patients receiving dose escalation had hepatocellular carcinoma, melanoma, renal cell or head and neck cancer. Partial responses, seen in three patients, involved one hepatocellular carcinoma and two cutaneous melanomas. Study results and limitations: The study did not work out the antigen specificity of the expanded peripheral T cells.

Profiling relied on immunoSEQ multiplex PCR, and the TCRdb table lists in-frame clones only, not all of them. The sample carries some 71,000 clones, about nine tenths recorded once. Germline loops: CDR1 MNHEY, CDR2 SVGAGI. The CDR3 is 11 amino acids. This clone was detected only once. Its specificity is unknown. The junction shows a germline mismatch at one end, possibly a read error. Autoimmune disease history or systemic immunosuppression led to patients being barred. The specimen was CD4+ or CD8+ T cells sorted from blood, collected in a trial of the OX40 agonist ivuxolimab. The source is an adult with an advanced solid tumor such as melanoma, head and neck, liver or kidney cancer. This chain connects TRBV6-5 to TRBJ2-7; D possibly matches TRBD1 or TRBD2 (5 bases each). The CDR3 DNA is TGTGCCAGCAGTGAGGGTGGACAACTTACTTTT. It codes for CASSEGGQLTF.